This is a list of T cell receptor beta chains from one sample in a study of T cell repertoires in cytomegalovirus infection. TCRdb redid the calling of the reads with MiXCR, one entry per CDR3 protein. Altogether fewer than 200,000 distinct CDR3 sequences are present, 15% to 20% being singletons, with the ten largest covering less than 3%. The sequenced sample consisted of PBMCs. All receptors come from a human donor in good health (CMV status not recorded). Some clones in this sample may be carry-over from other donors' samples. Both conserved end residues are trimmed from each CDR3. The D gene is left open where the match is weak.

j_call | v_call | d_call | cdr3_aa
TRBJ1-2 | TRBV7-2 | - | ASSPKQGIRNYGYT
TRBJ2-6 | TRBV6-2/TRBV6-3 | - | ASSSIIGANVLT
TRBJ2-1 | TRBV19 | TRBD2 | ASSITASGSLSEQF
TRBJ2-5 | TRBV20-1 | - | SARRWGDQETQY
TRBJ2-1 | TRBV19 | TRBD1 | ASSIKRGQGVKHEQF
TRBJ2-4 | TRBV11-2 | - | ASSPRGAKNIQY
TRBJ2-7 | TRBV5-4 | - | ASSLAPGPSYEQS
TRBJ1-2 | TRBV7-9 | TRBD1 | ASRADREGYGYT
TRBJ2-7 | TRBV6-6 | - | ATGYSASSYEQY
TRBJ1-2 | TRBV5-4 | - | VSTPGLATNYGYT
TRBJ2-5 | TRBV7-6 | TRBD2 | ASSLSVAGEGGTQY
TRBJ2-2 | TRBV7-9 | TRBD2 | ASSLALAGTGELF
TRBJ2-1 | TRBV19 | TRBD2 | ASSIRTGGGAGEQF
TRBJ2-7 | TRBV6-1 | - | ASNHGQFLSYEQY
TRBJ2-2 | TRBV27 | TRBD2 | ASSLFGSGLAGEGGELF
TRBJ2-1 | TRBV2 | TRBD2 | ASSPSGISYNEQF
TRBJ1-5 | TRBV6-6 | - | ASSYLGAGYRNQPQH
TRBJ1-6 | TRBV9 | TRBD1 | ASSETGSGINSPLH
TRBJ1-1 | TRBV18 | - | ASSPVQANTEAF
TRBJ2-2 | TRBV7-6 | TRBD1 | ATSQGANGELF
TRBJ2-4 | TRBV6-2/TRBV6-3 | TRBD1 | ASSTHRQGAADIQY
TRBJ1-1 | TRBV5-4 | - | ASSLGGPGHMNTEAF
TRBJ2-1 | TRBV20-1 | TRBD2 | SAVQGGGRALGEQF
TRBJ2-3 | TRBV29-1 | TRBD1 | SGQPGGTDTQY
TRBJ2-7 | TRBV12-3/TRBV12-4 | TRBD2 | ASSLELSGRAGEQY
TRBJ2-1 | TRBV28 | - | ATSGQPPYNEQF
TRBJ1-1 | TRBV12-3/TRBV12-4 | - | ASSLVPIGDTEAF
TRBJ1-4 | TRBV7-2 | TRBD1 | ASSWTGRGENLF
TRBJ2-2 | TRBV4-1 | - | ASSPTSRAGELF
TRBJ2-5 | TRBV7-9 | TRBD1 | ASSLNRGPETQY
TRBJ2-4 | TRBV28 | - | ASSSRGPIQY
TRBJ2-3 | TRBV12-3/TRBV12-4 | TRBD1 | ASSLDRVATDTQY
TRBJ2-1 | TRBV7-2 | - | ASSPRGTRPRGEQF
TRBJ2-7 | TRBV12-3/TRBV12-4 | - | ASSLAGRSYEQY
TRBJ2-1 | TRBV10-3 | - | AISIDHNEQF
TRBJ2-7 | TRBV6-1 | TRBD1 | ASDRGAGYEQY
TRBJ2-3 | TRBV11-2 | - | ASSLEPSPAGTQY
TRBJ1-4 | TRBV7-6 | TRBD1 | ASSSGQGIFSGEKLF
TRBJ1-5 | TRBV6-5 | - | ASSPRGGGRNQPQH
TRBJ1-1 | TRBV28 | TRBD1 | ASSRGAGAMNTEAF
TRBJ2-2 | TRBV7-2 | - | ASSPEGAGELF
TRBJ1-1 | TRBV11-1 | - | ASSQGQNMNTEAF
TRBJ2-7 | TRBV5-1 | TRBD1 | ASSLGPGQGASEQY
TRBJ2-1 | TRBV7-3 | - | ASSPYGVNEQF
TRBJ1-5 | TRBV6-2/TRBV6-3 | TRBD1 | ASSYSQGANSNQPQH
TRBJ2-1 | TRBV7-9 | - | ASSLVDVR
TRBJ2-3 | TRBV19 | TRBD1 | ASSIGQGPAFDTQY
TRBJ2-3 | TRBV6-2/TRBV6-3 | - | ASGRLVTDTQY
TRBJ1-1 | TRBV6-5 | TRBD1 | ASSTRDSRVAF
TRBJ2-5 | TRBV20-1 | - | SARRSETQY
TRBJ2-7 | TRBV20-1 | - | SARDPRGGYEQY
TRBJ2-2 | TRBV11-2 | - | ASSLSQVTGELF
TRBJ2-7 | TRBV5-5 | TRBD2 | ASSRDLAGYEQY
TRBJ2-1 | TRBV6-5 | - | ASTTPPGNEQF
TRBJ2-2 | TRBV19 | TRBD2 | ASSILAGHTGELF